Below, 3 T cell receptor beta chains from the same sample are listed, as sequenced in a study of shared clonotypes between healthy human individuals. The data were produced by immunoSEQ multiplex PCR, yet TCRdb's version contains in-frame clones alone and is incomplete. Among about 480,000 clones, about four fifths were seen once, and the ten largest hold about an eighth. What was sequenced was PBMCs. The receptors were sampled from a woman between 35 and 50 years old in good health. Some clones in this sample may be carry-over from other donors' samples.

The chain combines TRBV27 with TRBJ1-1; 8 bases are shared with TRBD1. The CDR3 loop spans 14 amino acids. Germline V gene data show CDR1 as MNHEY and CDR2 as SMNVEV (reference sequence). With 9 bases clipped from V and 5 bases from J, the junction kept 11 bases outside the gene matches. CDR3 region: CASFLGQARTEAFF. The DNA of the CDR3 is TGTGCCAGTTTCCTGGGACAGGCCCGTACTGAAGCTTTCTTT.

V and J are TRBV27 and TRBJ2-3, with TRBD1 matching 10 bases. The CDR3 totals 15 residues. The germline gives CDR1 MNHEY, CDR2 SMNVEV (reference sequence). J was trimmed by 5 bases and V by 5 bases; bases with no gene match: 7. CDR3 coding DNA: TGTGCCAGCAGTACCCCGGGACAGGGGAGAGATACGCAGTATTTT. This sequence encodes CASSTPGQGRDTQYF.

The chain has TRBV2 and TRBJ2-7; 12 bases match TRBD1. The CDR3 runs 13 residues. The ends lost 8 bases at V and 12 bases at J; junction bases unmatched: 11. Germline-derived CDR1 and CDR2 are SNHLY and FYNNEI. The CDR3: CASVGTGGREWYF. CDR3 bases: TGTGCCAGCGTGGGGACAGGGGGCCGGGAGTGGTACTTC.